This T cell receptor beta chain was captured by sequencing in a study of Graves' ophthalmopathy and Graves' hyperthyroidism. As for the study in general: Cases classed as stable hyperthyroidism had no ophthalmopathy within 18 months of follow-up.

Amplification of TCR beta CDR3 regions used RNA transcripts. HTBI primers served in a first-round RT-PCR, which a second-round multiplex PCR followed. One entry per CDR3 protein, called by TCRdb with MiXCR from the multiplex PCR reads. The repertoire includes some 1.1 million distinct CDR3 sequences, 35% to 40% of them detected once, and approximately 10% sits in the top ten. Details on this clonotype: Its antigen remains unknown.

Clinical symptoms, serum thyroxine, TRAb, thyroid ultrasound and orbital computed tomography were relied on for diagnosis. The CDR3 covers 16 residues. J gave up 5 bases and V 1 base, and 9 bases lay outside the gene matches. Germline CDR1 and CDR2: SGHTA and FQGNSA. Study-level results: Appearing in blood as well were most expanded thyroid clonotypes above 0.001 frequency. Between ophthalmopathy and stable hyperthyroidism, a 13-signature model drew a separation with around 86% sensitivity and around 80% specificity.

The V call is TRBV7-2, the J call TRBJ2-7; the match to TRBD2 covers 9 bases. This clonotype was sampled from an adult man with Graves' hyperthyroidism. Sequenced sample: peripheral blood or thyroid tissue (not recorded which). CDR3: CASSLEKFGTSHEQYF. The CDR3 DNA reads as TGTGCCAGCAGCTTAGAAAAATTCGGGACTAGCCACGAGCAGTACTTC. The full variable domain, in which reference TRBV7-2 and TRBJ2-7 provide the parts outside the CDR3, is GAGVSQSPSNKVTEKGKDVELRCDPISGHTALYWYRQSLGQGLEFLIYFQGNSAPDKSGLPSDRFSAERTGGSVSTLTIQRTQQEDSAVYLCASSLEKFGTSHEQYFGPGTRLTVT.